These 28 T cell receptor beta chains originate from one sample sequenced in a study of CD8+CD57+ T cells in acquired aplastic anemia. According to the study, genomic DNA was the template for TCR beta VDJ and CDR3 profiling. TCRdb analysed the reads with MiXCR anew, one entry per CDR3 protein. This sample has around 170,000 distinct CDR3 sequences, with 63% found just once. The sequencing sample was made of sorted CD4+, CD8+, or CD8+CD57+ T cells (not recorded which) from PBMCs. The receptors come from a human donor in good health.

Notes on this clonotype: The junction and the germline gene differ at one end; a read error may be behind it. This chain connects TRBV19 to TRBJ2-3, with 7 bases aligning to TRBD1. The CDR3 has 15 residues. The germline gives CDR1 LNHDA, CDR2 SQIVND (reference sequence). Written as DNA, the CDR3 is TGTGCCAGTAGTATACGAACAGGGGACACAGATATGCAGTATTTT. Its translation: CASSIRTGDTDMQYF.

The rearrangement joins TRBV5-6 to TRBJ1-1; D call uncertain. Trimming left V 5 bases short and J 0 bases short, with 14 bases between. Germline V gene data show CDR1 as SGHDT and CDR2 as YYEEEE. The CDR3 extends over 15 amino acids. This chain's CDR3 is CASSYGYRLNTEAFF. The CDR3 coding sequence is TGTGCCAGCAGTTACGGGTACAGATTGAACACTGAAGCTTTCTTT.

The chain combines TRBV24-1 with TRBJ2-7, with a weak D call TRBD2 (5 bases). V lost 5 bases and J lost 6, with 13 bases in between. The CDR3 sequence is 13 residues long. Germline CDR1 reads KGHDR; CDR2 reads SFDVKD. DNA of the CDR3: TGTGCCACCAGTGGATCTGGAGGCAGCGAGCAGTACTTC. Protein product: CATSGSGGSEQYF.

The chain is built from TRBV10-3 and TRBJ1-2; no clear D. The CDR3 sequence is 11 residues long. The V end was cut by 10 bases, the J end by 4 bases, with 10 bases between. Looked up from germline, CDR1 is ENHRY and CDR2 is SYGVKD. The DNA for the CDR3 is TGTGCCACGACGGAAACCTATGGCTACACCTTC. It translates to CATTETYGYTF.

This chain uses TRBV20-1 with TRBJ2-7; unclear D gene. Germline loops: CDR1 DFQATT, CDR2 SNEGSKA (reference sequence). The CDR3 spans 14 residues. The V and J ends lost 0 bases and 3 bases respectively, with 12 bases between them. The CDR3 here is CSARDPAGSYEQYF. The CDR3 DNA reads TGCAGTGCTAGAGACCCGGCCGGAAGCTACGAGCAGTACTTC.

Many counts were recorded for this clonotype. V usage is TRBV2 and J usage is TRBJ2-7, with D possibly matching TRBD1 (5 bases). The CDR3 is 15 residues long. Germline-derived CDR1 and CDR2 are SNHLY and FYNNEI. V was clipped by 3 bases and J by 4 bases, with 16 bases between them. The CDR3 DNA reads TGTGCCAGCAGTGATGGTGGGGCTAAGGTTTACGAGCAGTACTTC. Amino acids: CASSDGGAKVYEQYF.

The V gene is TRBV7-8, the J gene TRBJ2-1; D is perhaps TRBD2 (6 bases). Germline V lookup: CDR1 SGHVS, CDR2 FQNEAQ. The V gene lost 4 bases and the J gene lost 12 bases, with 13 bases spanning the gap. The CDR3 contains 12 residues. The DNA for the CDR3 is TGTGCCAGCAGCTCGTTCGGGACTGGGCAGTTCTTC. This sequence encodes CASSSFGTGQFF.

This rearrangement joins TRBV20-1 to TRBJ2-5; possibly TRBD1 or TRBD2 for D (5 bases each). The germline gives CDR1 DFQATT, CDR2 SNEGSKA (reference sequence). The CDR3 covers 14 residues. V lost 6 bases to trimming and J lost 5 bases, with 19 bases between them. The CDR3 spells CSARQGRDGETQYF. The DNA of the CDR3 is TGCAGTGCCAGACAAGGCAGGGACGGGGAGACCCAGTACTTC.

This clonotype was detected only a few times. The chain recombines TRBV20-1 with TRBJ1-2, with 8 bases lining up with TRBD1. J gave up 4 bases and V 0 bases, and 7 bases lay outside the gene matches. The V gene's germline CDR1 is DFQATT and CDR2 SNEGSKA (reference sequence). This CDR3 comprises 15 residues. CDR3 amino acids: CSARDRRGRVYGYTF. DNA of the CDR3: TGCAGTGCTAGAGACCGCAGGGGGCGTGTCTATGGCTACACCTTC.

The chain is built from TRBV20-1 and TRBJ2-3; D perhaps matches TRBD1 (6 bases). CDR1 and CDR2 (germline): DFQATT, SNEGSKA (reference sequence). The CDR3 length is 11 residues. The V gene lost 3 bases and the J gene lost 6 bases, with 7 bases spanning the gap. The CDR3 bases are TGCAGTGCTAGCACAGGGGATACGCAGTATTTT. Its protein is CSASTGDTQYF.

This clonotype was seen at least ten times. The chain uses TRBV30 and TRBJ1-6; D gene unclear. This CDR3 is built from 12 residues. The V gene's germline CDR1 is GTSNPN and CDR2 SVGIG (reference sequence). The V end lost 1 base, the J end lost 15 bases, and 13 bases lay between the germline ends. In DNA, the CDR3 is TGTGCCTGGAGTGCGGTCGATTTGTTCCTCCACTTT. Translation gives CAWSAVDLFLHF. The full variable domain, completed using reference TRBV30 and TRBJ1-6, is SQTIHQWPATLVQPVGSPLSLECTVEGTSNPNLYWYRQAAGRGLQLLFYSVGIGQISSEVPQNLSASRPQDRQFILSSKKLLLSDSGFYLCAWSAVDLFLHFGNGTRLTVT.

This rearrangement joins TRBV24-1 to TRBJ1-5; D call uncertain. The V and J ends lost 5 bases and 4 bases respectively, with 11 bases between them. The CDR3 totals 14 residues. Germline lookup yields CDR1 KGHDR and CDR2 SFDVKD. This CDR3 is CATSVRGMNQPQHF. The CDR3, as DNA: TGTGCCACCAGTGTTCGGGGAATGAATCAGCCCCAGCATTTT.

This rearrangement joins TRBV2 to TRBJ1-1, with 8 nucleotides matching TRBD1. V shed 7 bases and J 4 bases; nucleotides not matched to a gene: 8. The CDR3 totals 14 residues. Germline assignment: CDR1 SNHLY and CDR2 FYNNEI. The DNA for the CDR3 is TGTGCCAGCAACCCAGGACAGGGAGGCACTGAAGCTTTCTTT. Translation: CASNPGQGGTEAFF.

V and J are TRBV19 and TRBJ2-1; 7 bases match TRBD2. V shed 10 bases and J 5 bases; nucleotides not matched to a gene: 11. From germline, CDR1 is LNHDA and CDR2 SQIVND (reference sequence). The CDR3 spans 14 residues. In DNA form, the CDR3 reads TGTGCCACCAGTGGATTCCGGGGGGACAATGAGCAGTTCTTC. Translation gives CATSGFRGDNEQFF.

This chain joins TRBV2 and TRBJ1-5; D call uncertain. V lost 10 bases, J lost 1 base, and 11 bases lay in between. This CDR3 is 13 amino acids long. Germline assignment: CDR1 SNHLY and CDR2 FYNNEI. This chain's CDR3 is CAMAGGSNQPQHF. CDR3 sequence (DNA): TGTGCCATGGCGGGCGGGAGCAATCAGCCCCAGCATTTT. The complete variable domain, with remaining parts taken from reference TRBV2 and TRBJ1-5, reads EPEVTQTPSHQVTQMGQEVILRCVPISNHLYFYWYRQILGQKVEFLVSFYNNEISEKSEIFDDQFSVERPDGSNFTLKIRSTKLEDSAMYFCAMAGGSNQPQHFGDGTRLSIL.

The rearrangement uses TRBV19 and TRBJ1-5; D not certain. CDR1 is LNHDA, CDR2 SQIVND, per germline (reference sequence). The CDR3 loop spans 17 amino acids. V shed 8 bases and J shed 3 bases, with 23 bases lying between them. CDR3 sequence: CASSSPTTKANNQPQHF. The CDR3 DNA sequence: TGTGCCAGTTCCTCCCCGACGACAAAGGCCAACAATCAGCCCCAGCATTTT.

This chain uses TRBV19 with TRBJ2-5; D is unclear. The CDR3 has 14 amino acids. V shed 4 bases and J shed 1 base, with 10 bases lying between them. From germline, CDR1 is LNHDA and CDR2 SQIVND (reference sequence). CDR3 sequence (DNA): TGTGCCAGTAGTAGTACAGCAATCCAAGAGACCCAGTACTTC. Translating it yields CASSSTAIQETQYF.

Worth noting for this clonotype: A read error is likely, as this CDR3 ends without the conserved phenylalanine or tryptophan. CDR3 DNA: TGTGCCAGCAGACAACGAGGGACGCGGACCTATTCACCCCTCCACCTT. It translates to CASRQRGTRTYSPLHL. V usage is TRBV2 and J usage is TRBJ1-6; the D gene is possibly TRBD1 (5 bases). V was clipped by 6 bases and J by 8 bases, with 20 bases between them. This CDR3 spans 16 amino acids. Germline V gene sequence: CDR1 SNHLY, CDR2 FYNNEI.

The V and J genes are TRBV7-9 and TRBJ2-7, with 9 nucleotides matching TRBD2. Germline loops: CDR1 SEHNR, CDR2 FQNEAQ (reference sequence). The CDR3 consists of 15 residues. Trimming took 2 bases from V and 5 from J; bases not matched to a gene: 7. The CDR3 sequence: CASSLHTGGRDEQYF. CDR3 DNA sequence: TGTGCCAGCAGCTTACACACCGGCGGGAGGGACGAGCAGTACTTC.

This clonotype was seen only a few times. The rearrangement joins TRBV10-3 to TRBJ2-3; 7 bases align to TRBD2. V gave up 8 bases and J gave up 6 bases; unmatched junction bases: 11. The CDR3 extends over 14 amino acids. The germline V gene encodes CDR1 ENHRY and CDR2 SYGVKD. Here the CDR3 DNA reads TGTGCCATCGCCCAGGGAGGGGCATCGGATACGCAGTATTTT. It yields the protein CAIAQGGASDTQYF.

The genes are TRBV7-8 and TRBJ2-5, with TRBD2 matching over 12 bases. The J segment lost 6 bases and the V segment lost 4 bases, leaving 12 bases of the junction unmatched. CDR1 and CDR2 from the germline V gene are SGHVS and FQNEAQ. The CDR3 spans 17 residues. CDR3 DNA: TGTGCCAGCAGCTCACCGACTAGCGGGAGATTCGGTCAGACCCAGTACTTC. It is translated as CASSSPTSGRFGQTQYF.

Of note for this clonotype: Germline is not matched at one junction end, which may reflect a read error. V and J are TRBV7-9 and TRBJ1-6, with D uncertain. CDR1 and CDR2 (germline): SEHNR, FQNEAQ (reference sequence). There are 16 residues in the CDR3. The CDR3 DNA sequence: TGCGCCAGCAGCCAAGATATCTATGGGATAAATTCACCCCTCCACTTT. Protein: CASSQDIYGINSPLHF. Based on the CDR3 plus reference TRBV7-9 and TRBJ1-6, the full variable domain is DTGVSQNPRHKITKRGQNVTFRCDPISEHNRLYWYRQTLGQGPEFLTYFQNEAQLEKSRLLSDRFSAERPKGSFSTLEIQRTEQGDSAMYLCASSQDIYGINSPLHFGNGTRLTVT.

This clonotype was detected many times. This chain links TRBV12-3 or TRBV12-4 with TRBJ2-7; possibly TRBD1 or TRBD2 for D (5 bases each). V was shortened by 5 bases and J by 0 bases, with 8 bases between the two germline ends. CDR3 length equals 13 residues. The CDR3 protein is CASSPGTSYEQYF. DNA of the CDR3: TGTGCCAGCAGTCCCGGGACCTCCTACGAGCAGTACTTC.

The chain joins TRBV20-1 to TRBJ2-7, with TRBD2 matching over 9 bases. The V gene end was trimmed by 0 bases and the J gene end by 4 bases; junction bases not matched to a gene: 10. This CDR3 region has 16 residues. The germline CDR1 and CDR2 sequences are DFQATT and SNEGSKA (reference sequence). This CDR3 is CSAREGEGGGGYEQYF. DNA of the CDR3: TGCAGTGCTAGAGAGGGGGAGGGCGGGGGGGGTTACGAGCAGTACTTC.

The gene calls are TRBV10-3 and TRBJ2-3, with D perhaps matching TRBD2 (7 bases). The CDR3 spans 18 residues. From germline, CDR1 is ENHRY and CDR2 SYGVKD. The ends were cut back, 5 bases at V and 3 bases at J, with 24 bases in the middle. The CDR3 loop reads CAISPSILKGGLTDTQYF. The CDR3 DNA follows: TGTGCCATCAGTCCCTCCATTCTGAAGGGGGGGCTAACAGATACGCAGTATTTT.

The count of this clonotype is one. V is TRBV5-6 and J is TRBJ2-7; D is uncertain. The V and J ends lost 2 bases and 3 bases respectively, with 12 bases between them. This CDR3 has 14 residues. Per germline, CDR1 SGHDT and CDR2 YYEEEE. Written as DNA, the CDR3 is TGTGCCAGCAGCTTCGGCGAGTGGGGCTACGAGCAGTACTTC. Residues: CASSFGEWGYEQYF.

This clonotype came up a few times. Just one base apart from a much larger clone, this may be a read error. The gene calls are TRBV29-1 and TRBJ2-1; possibly TRBD2 for D (5 bases). Germline CDR1 SQVTM, CDR2 ANQGSEA. Deletions cut 7 bases from V and 2 bases from J, with 15 bases between. The CDR3 runs to 14 residues. CDR3 coding DNA: TGCAGCGCGGTCTTAGGAGGTGCCTACAATGAGCAGTTCTTC. This sequence encodes CSAVLGGAYNEQFF.

This chain links TRBV24-1 with TRBJ1-1; D may be TRBD1 (5 bases). The CDR3 contains 11 residues. Germline CDR1 and CDR2: KGHDR and SFDVKD. The ends were cut back, 4 bases at V and 7 bases at J, with 6 bases in the middle. CDR3 in amino acids: CATSDGGEAFF. The DNA for the CDR3 is TGTGCCACCAGTGACGGGGGTGAAGCTTTCTTT.